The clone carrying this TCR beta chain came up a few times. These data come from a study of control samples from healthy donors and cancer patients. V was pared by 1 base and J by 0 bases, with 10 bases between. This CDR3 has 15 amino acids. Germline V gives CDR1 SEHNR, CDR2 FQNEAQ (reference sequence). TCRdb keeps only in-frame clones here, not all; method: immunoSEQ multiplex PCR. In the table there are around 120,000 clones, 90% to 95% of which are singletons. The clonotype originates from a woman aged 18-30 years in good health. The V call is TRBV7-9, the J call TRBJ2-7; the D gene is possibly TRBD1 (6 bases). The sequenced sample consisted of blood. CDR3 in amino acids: CASSLGGGASYEQYF. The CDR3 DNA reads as TGTGCCAGCAGCTTAGGTGGGGGCGCCTCCTACGAGCAGTACTTC. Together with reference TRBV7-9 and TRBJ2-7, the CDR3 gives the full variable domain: DTGVSQNPRHKITKRGQNVTFRCDPISEHNRLYWYRQTLGQGPEFLTYFQNEAQLEKSRLLSDRFSAERPKGSFSTLEIQRTEQGDSAMYLCASSLGGGASYEQYFGPGTRLTVT.